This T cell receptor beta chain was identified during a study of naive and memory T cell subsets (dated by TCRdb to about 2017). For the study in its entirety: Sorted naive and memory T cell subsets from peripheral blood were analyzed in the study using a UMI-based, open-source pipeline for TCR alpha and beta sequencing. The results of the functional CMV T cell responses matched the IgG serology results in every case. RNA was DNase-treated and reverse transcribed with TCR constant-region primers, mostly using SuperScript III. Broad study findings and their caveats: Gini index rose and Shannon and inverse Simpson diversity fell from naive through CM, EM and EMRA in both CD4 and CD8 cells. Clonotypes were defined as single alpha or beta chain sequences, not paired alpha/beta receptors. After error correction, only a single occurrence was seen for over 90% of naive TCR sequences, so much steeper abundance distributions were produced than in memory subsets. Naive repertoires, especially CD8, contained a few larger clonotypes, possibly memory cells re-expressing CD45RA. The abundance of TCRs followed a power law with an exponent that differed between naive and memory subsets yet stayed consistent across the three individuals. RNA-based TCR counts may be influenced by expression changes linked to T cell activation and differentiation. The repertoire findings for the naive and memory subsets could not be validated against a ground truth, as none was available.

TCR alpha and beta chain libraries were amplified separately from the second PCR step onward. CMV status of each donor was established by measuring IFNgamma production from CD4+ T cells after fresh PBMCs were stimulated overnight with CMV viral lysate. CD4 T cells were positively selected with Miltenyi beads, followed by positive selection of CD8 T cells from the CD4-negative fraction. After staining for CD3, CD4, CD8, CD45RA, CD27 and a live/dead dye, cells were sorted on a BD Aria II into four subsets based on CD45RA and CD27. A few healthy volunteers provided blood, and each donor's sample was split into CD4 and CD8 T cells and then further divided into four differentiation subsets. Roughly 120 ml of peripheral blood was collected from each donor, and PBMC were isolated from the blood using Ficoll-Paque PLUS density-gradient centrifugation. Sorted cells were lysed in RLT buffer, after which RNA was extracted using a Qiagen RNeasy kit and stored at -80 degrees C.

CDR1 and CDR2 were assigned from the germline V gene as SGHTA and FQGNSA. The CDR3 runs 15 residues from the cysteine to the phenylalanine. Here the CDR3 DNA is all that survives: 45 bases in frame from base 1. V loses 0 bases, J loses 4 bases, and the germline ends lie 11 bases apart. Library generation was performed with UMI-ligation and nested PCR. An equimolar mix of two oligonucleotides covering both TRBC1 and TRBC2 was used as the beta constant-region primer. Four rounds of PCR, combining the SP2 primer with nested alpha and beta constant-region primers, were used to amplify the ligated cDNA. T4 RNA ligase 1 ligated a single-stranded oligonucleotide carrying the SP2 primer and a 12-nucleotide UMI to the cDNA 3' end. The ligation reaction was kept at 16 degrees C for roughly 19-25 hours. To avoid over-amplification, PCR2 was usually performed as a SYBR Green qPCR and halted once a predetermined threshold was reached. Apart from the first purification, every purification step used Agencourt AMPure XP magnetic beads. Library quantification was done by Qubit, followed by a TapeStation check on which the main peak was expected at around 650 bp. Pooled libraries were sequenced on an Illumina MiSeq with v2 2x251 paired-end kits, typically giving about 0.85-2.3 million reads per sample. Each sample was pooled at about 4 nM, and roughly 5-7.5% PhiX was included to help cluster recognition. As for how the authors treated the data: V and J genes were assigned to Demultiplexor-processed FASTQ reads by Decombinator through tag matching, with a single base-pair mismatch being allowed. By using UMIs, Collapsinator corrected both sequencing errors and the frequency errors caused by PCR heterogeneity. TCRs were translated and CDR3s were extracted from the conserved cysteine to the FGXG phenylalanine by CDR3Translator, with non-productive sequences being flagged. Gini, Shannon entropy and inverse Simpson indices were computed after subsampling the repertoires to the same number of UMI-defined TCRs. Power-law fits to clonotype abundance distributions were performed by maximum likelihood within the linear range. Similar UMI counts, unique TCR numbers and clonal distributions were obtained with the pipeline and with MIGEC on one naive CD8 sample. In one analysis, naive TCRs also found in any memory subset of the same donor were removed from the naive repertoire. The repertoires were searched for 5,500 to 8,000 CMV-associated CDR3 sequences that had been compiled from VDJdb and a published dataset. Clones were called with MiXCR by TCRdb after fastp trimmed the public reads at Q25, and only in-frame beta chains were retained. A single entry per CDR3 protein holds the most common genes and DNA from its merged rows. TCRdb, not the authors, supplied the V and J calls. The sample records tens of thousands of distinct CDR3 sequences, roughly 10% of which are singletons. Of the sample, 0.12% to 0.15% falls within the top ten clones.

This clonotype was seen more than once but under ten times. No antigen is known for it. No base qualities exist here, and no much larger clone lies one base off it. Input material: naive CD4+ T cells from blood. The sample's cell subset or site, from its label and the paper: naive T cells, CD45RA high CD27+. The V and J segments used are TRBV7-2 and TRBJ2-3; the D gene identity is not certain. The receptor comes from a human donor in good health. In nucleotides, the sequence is TGTGCCAGCAGCTTAGCGGATGGGCCCGCAGATACGCAGTATTTT. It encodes CASSLADGPADTQYF.